These 8 T cell receptor beta chains came from one sample sequenced in a study of T cell repertoires in ileal Crohn's disease. Repertoires were generated with immunoSEQ multiplex PCR, while TCRdb's copy carries only in-frame clones and drops some. The sample has 5,000 or so clones; about 80% are singletons. The sequenced sample was ileal tissue. These receptors were taken from an adult with Crohn's disease.

This clone was seen a single time. The chain has TRBV18 and TRBJ1-1; tentative D call: TRBD1 (6 bases). Germline CDR1 reads KGHSH; CDR2 reads LQKENI. The V end was cut by 3 bases, the J end by 3 bases, with 17 bases between. This CDR3 is built from 16 residues. This CDR3 reads CASSPAGGVWDTEAFF. The CDR3 DNA follows: TGTGCCAGCTCACCTGCTGGGGGCGTTTGGGACACTGAAGCTTTCTTT.

This clone is a singleton in its sample. This chain joins TRBV5-1 and TRBJ2-1; a weak D match, TRBD2 (5 bases). CDR3 length equals 14 residues. Per germline, CDR1 SGHRS and CDR2 YFSETQ. V shed 4 bases and J shed 5 bases, with 13 bases lying between them. The CDR3 region is CASSLADEHNEQFF. As DNA, the CDR3 is TGCGCCAGCAGCCTAGCTGACGAGCACAATGAGCAGTTCTTC.

In this sample, this clone turned up once. V usage is TRBV5-1 and J usage is TRBJ2-1; 7 nucleotides align to TRBD2. Germline trimming cut 1 base from V and 8 bases from J; bases unmatched to any gene: 9. Germline V gene data show CDR1 as SGHRS and CDR2 as YFSETQ. The CDR3 spans 15 residues. The CDR3 region is CASSLRGGPSDEQFF. DNA for the CDR3: TGCGCCAGCAGCTTGCGGGGAGGGCCCTCGGATGAGCAGTTCTTC. Looking up the rest from reference TRBV5-1 and TRBJ2-1 gives the full variable domain: KAGVTQTPRYLIKTRGQQVTLSCSPISGHRSVSWYQQTPGQGLQFLFEYFSETQRNKGNFPGRFSGRQFSNSRSEMNVSTLELGDSALYLCASSLRGGPSDEQFFGPGTRLTVL.

This clone has more than one count but fewer than ten. V usage is TRBV9 and J usage is TRBJ2-1; 8 bases line up with TRBD2. V lost 0 bases and J lost 7; bases outside the gene matches: 6. The CDR3 is 15 residues long. The germline gives CDR1 SGDLS, CDR2 YYNGEE. The CDR3 spells CASSVVSGSFNEQFF. CDR3 bases: TGTGCCAGCAGCGTAGTCAGCGGGAGCTTTAATGAGCAGTTCTTC.

J is TRBJ2-1 and V is TRBV9; 7 positions agree with TRBD2. From germline, CDR1 is SGDLS and CDR2 YYNGEE. The CDR3 contains 18 residues. Losses at the gene ends were 0 bases for V and 6 bases for J; bases not matched to a gene: 15. The CDR3 loop reads CASSVEGGRGSRGNEQFF. CDR3 coding DNA: TGTGCCAGCAGCGTAGAGGGAGGGAGGGGCTCCCGGGGCAATGAGCAGTTCTTC.

DNA of the CDR3: TGTGCCAGCACCCATTCTGGGACAGGGAACTACGAGCAGTACTTC. It is translated as CASTHSGTGNYEQYF. The J gene is TRBJ2-7, the V gene TRBV28, with 9 bases lining up with TRBD1. J was trimmed by 3 bases and V by 7 bases; bases with no gene match: 10. This CDR3 region has 15 residues. Germline V CDR1 and CDR2: MDHEN, SYDVKM. The full variable domain, its missing parts supplied by reference TRBV28 and TRBJ2-7, is DVKVTQSSRYLVKRTGEKVFLECVQDMDHENMFWYRQDPGLGLRLIYFSYDVKMKEKGDIPEGYSVSREKKERFSLILESASTNQTSMYLCASTHSGTGNYEQYFGPGTRLTVT.

V and J are TRBV4-1 and TRBJ2-3; TRBD1 aligns across 11 bases. Per the germline V gene, CDR1 is MGHRA and CDR2 is YSYEKL. CDR3 length: 17 residues. V shed 5 bases, J shed 2 bases, and the junction held 9 bases outside the gene matches. CDR3 DNA: TGCGCCAGCAGCTATCGGAGGACAGGGGGCCCCACAGATACGCAGTATTTT. It specifies CASSYRRTGGPTDTQYF.

The gene calls are TRBV7-2 and TRBJ2-2; weak D call: TRBD2 (6 bases). CDR3 size: 17 residues. CDR1 and CDR2 (germline): SGHTA, FQGNSA. The V gene lost 1 base and the J gene lost 6 bases, with 18 bases spanning the gap. CDR3 amino acids: CASSLVSAGRSPGELFF. The DNA for the CDR3 is TGTGCCAGCAGCTTAGTGTCTGCGGGGCGGTCACCCGGGGAGCTGTTTTTT.